The following is a T cell receptor beta chain sequence with its context. In germline, CDR1 is WSHSY, CDR2 SAAADI. CDR3 size: 17 residues. Trimming pared 6 bases from V and 2 bases from J, leaving 21 bases between. TCRdb passed the RACE reads through MiXCR, listing each CDR3 protein once. Among about 82,000 distinct CDR3 sequences listed, 10% to 15% were seen once. The data stem from a study of human T cells and chemical hapten exposure. Documented time point: patch test 3, about 24 weeks after DPC sensitization. Treatment meaning: therapeutic diphenylcyclopropenone sensitization with weekly scalp DPC. Donors were 18 to 70-year-old alopecia patients suitable for DPC. Sequencing started from total RNA isolated from unfractionated whole blood.

The chain recombines TRBV10-2 with TRBJ2-3, with a tentative D call TRBD2 (6 bases). This TCR was sampled from a woman in her forties or fifties with alopecia areata. Some clones in this sample may be carry-over from other donors' samples. Sequences were derived from whole blood, sampled in connection with sensitization to the hapten diphenylcyclopropenone (DPC). The chain's CDR3 is CASRPLPSDPTTDTQYF. The DNA of the CDR3 is TGCGCCAGCAGGCCTCTCCCTAGCGACCCGACCACAGATACGCAGTATTTT.